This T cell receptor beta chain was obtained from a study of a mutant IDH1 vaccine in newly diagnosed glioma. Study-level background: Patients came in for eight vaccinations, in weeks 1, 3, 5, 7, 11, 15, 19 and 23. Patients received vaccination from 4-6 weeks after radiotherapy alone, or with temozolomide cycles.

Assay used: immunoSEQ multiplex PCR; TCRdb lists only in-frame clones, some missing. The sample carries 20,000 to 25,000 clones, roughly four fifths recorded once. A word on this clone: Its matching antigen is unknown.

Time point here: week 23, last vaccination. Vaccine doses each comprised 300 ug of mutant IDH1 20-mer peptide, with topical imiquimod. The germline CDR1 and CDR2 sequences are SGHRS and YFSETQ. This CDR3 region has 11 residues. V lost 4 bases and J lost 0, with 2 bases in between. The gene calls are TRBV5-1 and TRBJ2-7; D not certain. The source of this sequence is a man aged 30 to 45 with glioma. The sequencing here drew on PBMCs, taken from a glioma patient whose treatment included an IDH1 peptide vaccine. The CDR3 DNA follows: TGCGCCAGCAGCGGCTCCTACGAGCAGTACTTC. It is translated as CASSGSYEQYF. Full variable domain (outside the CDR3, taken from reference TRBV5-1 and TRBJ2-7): KAGVTQTPRYLIKTRGQQVTLSCSPISGHRSVSWYQQTPGQGLQFLFEYFSETQRNKGNFPGRFSGRQFSNSRSEMNVSTLELGDSALYLCASSGSYEQYFGPGTRLTVT.